This entry concerns a single T cell receptor (beta chain). Its antigen is as yet unknown. One end of the junction is discordant with germline, which a read error may explain. Sample-barcoded 5' priming and a J-beta primer mix drove a second PCR of about 7 to 11 cycles. One entry per CDR3 protein, called by TCRdb with MiXCR from the 5' RACE reads. The sample lists around 1,900,000 distinct CDR3 sequences, roughly two fifths occurring once. This specimen comes from a study of blood T cells in healthy people across ages. The sample, about 9.2 milliliters of peripheral blood, was drawn from each donor. The study's findings and limits: Naive CD4+ cell counts and diversity both ran higher in long-lived than in aged donors. Diversity was estimated from one million T cells, and these estimates were considered underestimates.

This TCR derives from a human donor in good health. The sequencing sample was made of blood.

Here the CDR3 reads CVSSPHSLGDGYTF. CDR3 in DNA: TGTGTCAGCAGTCCGCACAGCCTGGGAGATGGCTACACCTTC. The chain joins TRBV12-3 or TRBV12-4 to TRBJ1-2; D is undetermined. The CDR3 is made up of 14 amino acids.